This T cell receptor (beta chain) appears in the sequencing data of a study of post-analysis software for immune sequencing data. Study information: Disease trajectories encompassed relapsing-remitting, secondary progressive and progressive-relapsing multiple sclerosis.

This clonotype was detected only a few times. Antigen unknown. Germline CDR1 and CDR2: DFQATT and SNEGSKA (reference sequence). CDR3 length: 15 amino acids. Study-wide findings and caveats: Controls had significantly higher normalized Chao1 diversity than multiple sclerosis patients. Elevated frequency relative to controls characterized several TRBV segments in patients, TRBV5-6, TRBV5-1 and TRBV20-1 among them. F measure clustering grouped samples strongly by preparation batch.

TCR beta cDNA libraries had unique molecular identifiers. cDNA molecules numbering 450,000 to 650,000 came from roughly 1 to 10 million T cells. TCRdb reanalysed the PCR reads using MiXCR and keeps one entry per CDR3 protein. The data contain about 760,000 distinct CDR3 sequences, roughly 27% of them singletons. The clonotype comes from a girl aged 5-17 years with multiple sclerosis. Sequencing was done on a sample of blood. The rearrangement links TRBV20-1 to TRBJ2-3; D is unresolved. CDR3 amino acids: CTLDERLTGTDTQYF. For the CDR3, the DNA is TGCACCCTAGACGAACGACTGACTGGCACAGATACGCAGTATTTT.